This T cell receptor beta chain stems from a study of blood T cell repertoires in COVID-19. Study overall: Spain, Italy and the United States supplied samples that represented acute and convalescent COVID-19.

CDR3 size: 16 residues. The germline V gene encodes CDR1 MNHNS and CDR2 SASEGT. Trimming left V 2 bases short and J 0 bases short, with 11 bases between. Using immunoSEQ multiplex PCR, the repertoire was profiled, and TCRdb retains in-frame clones only, with some absent. The data contain 35,000 to 50,000 clones, approximately 85% of them seen just once; the ten biggest clones take up approximately 13%. The sequenced sample consisted of peripheral blood. The sequence came from a woman aged 65 to 85 in a cohort sampled during active COVID-19. The chain is built from TRBV6-1 and TRBJ1-5; D is unclear. CDR3 nucleotides: TGTGCCAGCAGTGAAACCGCCAGGCTTAGCAATCAGCCCCAGCATTTT. This codes for CASSETARLSNQPQHF.